The table lists the clone carrying this T cell receptor (beta chain) with a few counts. The sample originates from a study of T-cell reconstitution after alpha-beta-depleted transplantation in children. CDR3 length: 13 residues. Germline CDR1 reads LNHDA; CDR2 reads SQIVND (reference sequence). Trimming cost V 1 base and J 7 bases, with 11 bases left between them. A library of TCRbeta sequences, prepared with unique molecular identifiers, was generated. TCRdb re-derived calls from the PCR reads in MiXCR, one entry per CDR3 protein. The sample gives 200,000 to 300,000 distinct CDR3 sequences, around 12% of which show up once; 2% to 3% is in the top ten.

The V gene is TRBV19, the J gene TRBJ2-7, with D perhaps TRBD2 (5 bases). This TCR was recovered from a human donor who donated a stem cell graft to a child with acute lymphoblastic leukemia. The sample here was PBMCs from the stem cell graft donor, taken from the stem cell graft. CDR3 bases: TGTGCCAGTAGTATAGGGGCCGGCGGGGAGCAGTACTTC. Translating it yields CASSIGAGGEQYF. Supplemented by reference TRBV19 and TRBJ2-7, the full variable domain reads DGGITQSPKYLFRKEGQNVTLSCEQNLNHDAMYWYRQDPGQGLRLIYYSQIVNDFQKGDIAEGYSVSREKKESFPLTVTSAQKNPTAFYLCASSIGAGGEQYFGPGTRLTVT.